The count of the clone carrying this T cell receptor beta chain is one. Ages ranged from about 18 to 89 years, with residence in under 25 US areas. Self-reported history from a screening survey and questionnaire set each donor's cohort. Cohort 3 donors were reported recovered after two negative PCRs, clearance, or symptom resolution. Repertoires were generated with immunoSEQ multiplex PCR, while TCRdb's copy carries only in-frame clones and drops some. The sample consists of more than 250,000 clones, 80% to 95% of them appearing once. These data belong to a study of blood T cell repertoires in COVID-19. Study context: The study drew acute and convalescent COVID-19 samples from the United States, Italy and Spain.

The CDR3 is made up of 17 amino acids. J gave up 0 bases and V 5 bases, and 11 bases lay outside the gene matches. Germline V gene sequence: CDR1 MDHEN, CDR2 SYDVKM. This receptor was taken from a woman in her twenties or thirties who had recovered from COVID-19. The V call is TRBV28, the J call TRBJ1-2; TRBD1 aligns across 8 bases. The sequencing sample was made of PBMCs or T cells enriched from blood (not recorded which). The CDR3: CASSPLDRAEANYGYTF. The CDR3 DNA is TGTGCCAGCAGTCCGTTGGACAGGGCCGAAGCTAACTATGGCTACACCTTC.